This T cell receptor beta chain appears in the sequencing data of a study of cytomegalovirus exposure and HLA in healthy donors (TCRdb year 2017). Study-wide context: According to an earlier analysis of a few hundred of the donors, about 179 million T cells yielded roughly 110 million unique TCR beta sequences and less than 300 Gb of sequence data. All discovery cohort repertoires had been generated using a single sequencing platform. An earlier analysis of around 580 of the donors used high-throughput TCR beta sequencing to judge whether each TCR beta V gene segment behaved as functional or pseudogenic. Among the roughly 400 genotyped donors, around 79% belonged to the genetic ancestry cluster associated with self-reported Caucasian donors. Typing coverage differed by locus: A, B, C, DRB1 and DQB1 were typed in about 620-640 donors, DQA1 in about 500, DPA1 in 600 to 610, and DPB1 in just under 490. Donor age, sex, ethnicity and CMV serostatus were compiled together with the repertoire data. In the later analysis, no new phenotypic data were used to find candidate immune exposures; instead, reliance was placed on TCR beta sequences and their occurrence across donors. The study aimed to test whether cataloging public T cell receptors could reveal signatures of past pathogen exposure. In a later analysis, previously published TCR beta repertoires from fewer than 750 donors were re-analyzed and high-resolution HLA genotyping was added so that TCR occurrence patterns could be studied. Along with the approximately 670-subject first cohort, a separate validation cohort of over a hundred different subjects was used. The study profiled the T cell repertoires of hundreds of subjects by immunosequencing and related them to cytomegalovirus serostatus. Four or five DR-DQ haplotypes were treated as single units for association and clustering because of strong linkage in the cohort. Class I and class II HLA loci were covered by the typing at four-digit resolution. Across roughly 420 genotyped donors of the cohort, an average of 235,054 unique TCR beta nucleotide sequences per donor were sequenced, and approximately 17% of those sequences were non-productive. A later genetic analysis took genome-wide SNP genotypes for about three fifths of the roughly 670 donors and used that subset as a discovery cohort. To predict cytomegalovirus infection status, the study brought together high-throughput TCR immunosequencing, statistical association of individual TCRs with disease status, and machine learning. About 280 gigabases of sequencing data and around 85 million unique TCR sequences made up an early release that covered over 550 HLA-typed donors.

The cohort consisted of 600 to 700 healthy bone marrow donors. Cohort members were all nominally healthy when sampled, although unrecorded immune exposures were likely present. The donor was CMV seronegative and was included in the group of 352 seronegative cohort members. Each donor provided a peripheral blood sample, and peripheral blood mononuclear cells were used for TCR beta sequencing. Genomic DNA extraction from the blood cell samples was performed with the Qiagen DNeasy Blood Extraction Kit. Library generation was performed with the immunoSEQ multiplex PCR assay. A mixture of 60 forward primers for TCR Vbeta segments and 13 reverse primers for TCR Jbeta segments was used in the multiplex PCR. Amplification of the CDR3 region of rearranged TCR beta genes was performed with a multiplex PCR assay on genomic DNA. On the Illumina HiSeq System, the amplified TCR beta libraries were sequenced as 87-base-pair reads. In the paper's pipeline: In a later analysis, approximately 74 million unique TCR beta chains were counted across the approximately 670 repertoires, and approximately 9.9 million of these chains were shared by at least two donors. A nearest-neighbor algorithm error-corrected the raw reads and collapsed the reads into unique sequences, merging closely related sequences to remove PCR and sequencing errors. V, D and J gene segments were assigned by aligning CDR3 sequences to IMGT reference sequences. Each retained sequence needed at least a six-nucleotide match to both a V gene segment and a J gene segment. Rearrangements were classified as productive when the CDR3 lacked stop codons and remained in frame with V and J, and all other rearrangements were classified as non-productive. CDR3 was defined by IMGT convention, running from the second conserved V-encoded cysteine to the conserved J-encoded phenylalanine. In an earlier analysis of approximately 500 of the donors, sequences lacking an unambiguous match to a single V gene segment were excluded. In an earlier analysis of several hundred of the donors, V segments were called functional above 56.7% productive rearrangements and were called segregating when the between-donor standard deviation exceeded 5%. To diagnose cytomegalovirus status from the catalog of TCR beta chain sequences, a statistical classification framework was built. A later analysis assigned V and J genes by comparing TCR nucleotide sequences with IMGT/GENE-DB human TR gene sequences. The TCRdist pipeline was used in a later analysis to assign CDR3 sequences and most-parsimonious VDJ recombination scenarios. A later analysis defined each TCR beta chain by its CDR3 amino acid sequence plus V-gene family, and excluded reads lacking a unique V-gene family. In a later analysis, fewer than 600 highly shared, low-generation-probability nucleotide sequences were removed to address suspected cross-contamination and a sequencing artifact. In a later analysis, a clonal expansion index for each public chain was calculated from normalized within-repertoire ranks of inferred template counts. In a later analysis, generation probabilities were computed with a VDJ recombination model fitted to out-of-frame rearrangements, and the resulting probabilities were checked against IGoR. In a later analysis, hypergeometric tests were used to score TCR-TCR, TCR-HLA and TCR-CMV co-occurrence, with a repertoire-size bias correction applied to TCR pairs. To estimate false discovery rates, a later analysis permuted the HLA or CMV assignments 20 times. In a later analysis, co-occurring TCRs were grouped using DBSCAN, with TCRdist sequence similarity added in when clustering inside HLA-allele-positive subsets. Repertoires with fewer than 30,000 or more than 120,000 public chains, plus five repertoires with anomalous nucleotide sharing, were excluded from co-occurrence clustering. The clones in this table, taken by TCRdb from immuneACCESS, are in-frame only. Not every clone is retained; where verified, under half of the shortfall comes from an unresolved V gene, and the cause of the rest is unknown. V and J calls and clone size are those listed in that table; D and trimming were worked out from the DNA. Present in this sample are 150,000 to 180,000 clones, roughly 80% of which were seen just once. The ten largest account for roughly 4% of the sample.

From the germline V gene, CDR1 is KGHSH and CDR2 is LQKENI. Here V drops 2 bases and J drops 7 bases, and the junction holds 7 bases not matched to any gene. Including cysteine and phenylalanine, the CDR3 has 15 amino acids. The retained sequence is limited to the CDR3, 45 bases, with the frame set at the first base. Results and caveats for the whole study, not just this receptor: Broadly in line with IMGT annotations, most TCR beta V segments showed up in productive rearrangements about 90% or about 30% of the time in an earlier analysis of several hundred of the donors. This cohort had only TCR beta chains sequenced, and the lack of alpha or paired-chain data limited which features could be detected. Cytomegalovirus status was reported to be diagnosed by the classifier with high specificity and sensitivity in both the original and validation cohorts. Three of the identified cytomegalovirus-associated TCR beta chains were confirmed in vitro to be specific for cytomegalovirus antigens. The authors suggested that the approach could potentially be extended to other disease states and immunological phenotypes. According to a later analysis, parvovirus B19, influenza, CMV and Epstein-Barr virus appeared linked to several top co-occurrence clusters. A later analysis found that most CMV-associated TCR beta chains appeared HLA-restricted, with HLA associations seemingly driven largely by CMV exposure. In a later analysis, HLA-associated TCR beta chains showed more clonal expansion and lower generation probabilities than non-associated chains that were equally common. While some public TCRs were present in many individuals, most TCR sequences turned up only very rarely across donors. Because some donors lacked HLA typing at each locus, the association tests relied only on the typed subset. An association between a missense DCLRE1C variant and V-gene and J-gene trimming of TCR beta chains was found in a later genetic analysis and replicated in an independent cohort. According to a later genetic analysis, donors in an Asian-associated ancestry cluster had fewer N-insertions in productive TCRs than the approximately 650-donor mean. In a later analysis, TCR association rates were found to vary across HLA loci, with the most associated TCRs seen for DRB1 alleles and the fewest for HLA-C alleles. Roughly uniform sequencing depth across donors was assumed in presence/absence analyses, although this assumption may not hold. Linkage disequilibrium might explain the correlated functional status among segregating V segments, but an unknown experimental factor could not be ruled out. A cluster of highly shared sequence variants was judged likely to represent a technical artifact of the sequencing pipeline. Immune exposure information for the cohort was limited to CMV serostatus. Some IMGT-functional V segments, including TRBV6-2 and TRBV6-3, could not be distinguished by the 87-base-pair reads and were therefore excluded. At a false discovery rate of 0.05, a later analysis linked 15,000 to 20,000 TCR beta sequences to specific HLA alleles. A further reported finding was that TCR beta sequences accurately predicted the HLA-A and HLA-B alleles for most subjects in the first cohort. A total of 150 to 200 TCR beta chains were listed by the study as associated with cytomegalovirus. The earlier analysis of 587 of the donors excluded 15 to 20 rarely observed V segments, including chromosome 9 orphons, because counts were too low. When HLA alleles, especially DR and DQ, strongly co-occurred, TCR associations were difficult to assign to individual alleles.

On this clone itself: Its antigen has not been determined. No quality values exist for individual bases; no much larger clone is one base distant.

The V and J segments used are TRBV18 and TRBJ1-2; 10 junctional bases match TRBD1. The receptor comes from a woman aged 40 to 50 in good health and CMV-seronegative. Sequencing was carried out using PBMCs. The CDR3 protein sequence reads: CASSPGDRGSSGYTF. The bases read TGTGCCAGCTCACCAGGGGACAGGGGTTCGTCTGGCTACACCTTC.